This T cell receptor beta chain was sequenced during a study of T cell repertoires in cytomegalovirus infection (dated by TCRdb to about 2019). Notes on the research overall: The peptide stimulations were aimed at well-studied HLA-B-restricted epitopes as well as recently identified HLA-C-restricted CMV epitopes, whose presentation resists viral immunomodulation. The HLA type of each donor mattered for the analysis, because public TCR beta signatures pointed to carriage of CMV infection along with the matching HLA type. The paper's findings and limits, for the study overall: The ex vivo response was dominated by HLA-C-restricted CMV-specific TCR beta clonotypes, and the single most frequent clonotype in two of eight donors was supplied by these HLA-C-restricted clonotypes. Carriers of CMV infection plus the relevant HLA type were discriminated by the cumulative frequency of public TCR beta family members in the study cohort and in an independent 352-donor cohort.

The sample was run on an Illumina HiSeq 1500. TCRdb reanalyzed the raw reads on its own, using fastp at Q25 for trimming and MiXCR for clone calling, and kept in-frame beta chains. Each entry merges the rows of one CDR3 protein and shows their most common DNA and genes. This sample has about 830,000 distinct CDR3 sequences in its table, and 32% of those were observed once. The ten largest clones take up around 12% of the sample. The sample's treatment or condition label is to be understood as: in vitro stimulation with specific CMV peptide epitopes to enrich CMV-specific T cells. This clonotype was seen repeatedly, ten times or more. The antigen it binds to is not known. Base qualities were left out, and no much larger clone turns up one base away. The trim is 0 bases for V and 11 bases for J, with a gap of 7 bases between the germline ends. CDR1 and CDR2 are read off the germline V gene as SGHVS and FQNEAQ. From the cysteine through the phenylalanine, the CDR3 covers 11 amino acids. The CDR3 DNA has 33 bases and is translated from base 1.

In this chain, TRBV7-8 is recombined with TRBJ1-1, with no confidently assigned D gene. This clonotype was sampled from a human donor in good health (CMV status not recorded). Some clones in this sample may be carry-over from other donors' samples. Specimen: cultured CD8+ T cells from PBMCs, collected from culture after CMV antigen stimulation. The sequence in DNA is TGTGCCAGCAGCTTAGCGGACGCGGCTTTCTTT. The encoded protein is CASSLADAAFF. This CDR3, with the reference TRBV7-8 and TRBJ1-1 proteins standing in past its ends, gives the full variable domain GAGVSQSPRYKVAKRGQDVALRCDPISGHVSLFWYQQALGQGPEFLTYFQNEAQLDKSGLPSDRFFAERPEGSVSTLKIQRTQQEDSAVYLCASSLADAAFFGQGTRLTVV.